This T cell receptor beta chain was sequenced in a study of blood T cell repertoires in COVID-19. Study background: From T cells, B-cell-depleted T cells, or PBMCs came the material, which was cDNA or gDNA.

CDR1 is KGHDR, CDR2 SFDVKD, per germline. The CDR3 loop spans 16 amino acids. Trimming removed 2 bases at V and 0 bases at J, with 9 bases between. Original data processing: Quantification of nucleated cells was approximated via reference gene primer amplification. Measured with immunoSEQ multiplex PCR; TCRdb has only the in-frame clones, and not every one. The D gene and trimming were derived from the DNA, and the V and J assignments and clone size from that table. The sample lists about 270,000 clones, around 89% occurring once. The rearrangement links TRBV24-1 to TRBJ2-2, with D possibly TRBD1 on 6 matching bases. This TCR came from a man between 60 and 75 years old who had recovered from COVID-19. The material sequenced was peripheral blood. The CDR3, as DNA: TGTGCCACCAGTGATTCCGGGACACCGAACACCGGGGAGCTGTTTTTT. This codes for CATSDSGTPNTGELFF.